The source of this T cell receptor beta chain is a study of OX40 agonist ivuxolimab in advanced cancers. Study-wide results and caveats: Clonal expansion from baseline to week 6 occurred in both CD4+ and CD8+ T cells.

Profiling relied on immunoSEQ multiplex PCR, and the TCRdb table lists in-frame clones only, not all of them. The data hold tens of thousands of clones, with more than 75% observed a single time. The ends lost 3 bases at V and 6 bases at J; junction bases unmatched: 12. This CDR3 is 16 amino acids long. Germline V gene sequence: CDR1 SGHNT, CDR2 YYREEE (reference sequence). A remark on this clone: Antigen unknown.

V is TRBV5-4 and J is TRBJ2-1; 7 bases are shared with TRBD2. The source material was CD4+ or CD8+ T cells sorted from blood, sampled in a trial of the OX40 agonist ivuxolimab. The receptor was isolated from an adult with an advanced solid tumor such as melanoma, head and neck, liver or kidney cancer. CDR3 DNA: TGTGCCAGCAGCTACACCGGACTAGTTCGAGGCAATGAGCAGTTCTTC. Protein sequence: CASSYTGLVRGNEQFF.